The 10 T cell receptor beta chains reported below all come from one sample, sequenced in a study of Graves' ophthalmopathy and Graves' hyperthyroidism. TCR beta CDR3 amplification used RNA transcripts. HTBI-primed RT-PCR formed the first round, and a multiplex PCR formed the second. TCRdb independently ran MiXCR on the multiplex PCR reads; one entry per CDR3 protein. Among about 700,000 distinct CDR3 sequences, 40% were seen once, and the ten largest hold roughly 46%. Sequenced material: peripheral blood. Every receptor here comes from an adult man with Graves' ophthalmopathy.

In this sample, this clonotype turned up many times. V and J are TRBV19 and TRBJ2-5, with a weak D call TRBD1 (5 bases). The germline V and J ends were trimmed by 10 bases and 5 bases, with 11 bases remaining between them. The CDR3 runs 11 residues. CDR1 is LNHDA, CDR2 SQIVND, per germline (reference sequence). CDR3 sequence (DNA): TGTGCCACCAAAGGGGCCGAGACCCAGTACTTC. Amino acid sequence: CATKGAETQYF.

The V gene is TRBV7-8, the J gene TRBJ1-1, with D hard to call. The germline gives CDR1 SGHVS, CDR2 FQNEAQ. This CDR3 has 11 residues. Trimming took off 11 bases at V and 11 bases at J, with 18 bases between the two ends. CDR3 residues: CAWNAGRNAFF. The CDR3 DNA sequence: TGTGCCTGGAACGCCGGGAGAAATGCTTTCTTT.

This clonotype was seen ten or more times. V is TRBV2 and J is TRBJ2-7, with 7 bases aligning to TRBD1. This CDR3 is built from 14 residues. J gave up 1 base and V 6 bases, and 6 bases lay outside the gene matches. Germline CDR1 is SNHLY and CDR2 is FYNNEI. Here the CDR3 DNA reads TGTGCCAGCAGCTTTGGGGGACAGTCCTACGAGCAGTACTTC. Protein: CASSFGGQSYEQYF. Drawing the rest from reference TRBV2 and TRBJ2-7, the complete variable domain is EPEVTQTPSHQVTQMGQEVILRCVPISNHLYFYWYRQILGQKVEFLVSFYNNEISEKSEIFDDQFSVERPDGSNFTLKIRSTKLEDSAMYFCASSFGGQSYEQYFGPGTRLTVT.

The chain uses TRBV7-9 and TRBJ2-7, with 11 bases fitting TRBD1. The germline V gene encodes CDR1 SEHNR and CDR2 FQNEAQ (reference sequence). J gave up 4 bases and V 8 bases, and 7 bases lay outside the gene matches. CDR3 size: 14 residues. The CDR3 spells CASGRTGGKYEQYF. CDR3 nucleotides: TGTGCCAGCGGCCGGACAGGGGGCAAATACGAGCAGTACTTC.

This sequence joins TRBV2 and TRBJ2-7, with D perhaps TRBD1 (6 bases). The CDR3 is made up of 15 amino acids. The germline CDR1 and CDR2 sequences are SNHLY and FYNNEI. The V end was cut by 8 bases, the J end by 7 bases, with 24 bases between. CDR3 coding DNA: TGTGCCAGCTCACCAAGAAACAGGGATACTACTGAGCAGTACTTC. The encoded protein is CASSPRNRDTTEQYF.

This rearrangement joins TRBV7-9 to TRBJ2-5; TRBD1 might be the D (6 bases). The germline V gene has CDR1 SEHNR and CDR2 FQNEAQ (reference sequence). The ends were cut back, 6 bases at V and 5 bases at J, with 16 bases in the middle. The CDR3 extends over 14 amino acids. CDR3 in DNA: TGTGCCAGCAGTCAGGACAGTCGCCGGGAGACCCAGTACTTC. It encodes CASSQDSRRETQYF.

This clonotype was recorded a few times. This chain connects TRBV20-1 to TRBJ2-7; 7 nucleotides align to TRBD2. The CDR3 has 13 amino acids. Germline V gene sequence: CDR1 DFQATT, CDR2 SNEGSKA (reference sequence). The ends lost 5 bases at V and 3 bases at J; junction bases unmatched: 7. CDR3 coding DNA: TGCAGTGCTCGACCGACTAGCTACTACGAGCAGTACTTC. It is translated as CSARPTSYYEQYF.

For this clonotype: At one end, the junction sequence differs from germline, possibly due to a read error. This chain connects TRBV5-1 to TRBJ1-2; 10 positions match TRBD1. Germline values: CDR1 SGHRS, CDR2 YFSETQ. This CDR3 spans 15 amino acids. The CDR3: CASSLKGQGIYGYTF. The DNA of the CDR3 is TGTGCCAGCAGCTTGAAGGGACAGGGGATCTATGGCTACACCTTC.

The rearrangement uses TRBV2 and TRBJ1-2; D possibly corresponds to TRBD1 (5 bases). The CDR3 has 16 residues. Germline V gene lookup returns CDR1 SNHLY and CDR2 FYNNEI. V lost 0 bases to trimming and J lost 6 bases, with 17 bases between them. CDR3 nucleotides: TGTGCCAGCAGTGAAGCGGGGAGGGGCGTGGGTGATGGCTACACCTTC. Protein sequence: CASSEAGRGVGDGYTF. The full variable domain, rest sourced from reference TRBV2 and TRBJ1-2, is EPEVTQTPSHQVTQMGQEVILRCVPISNHLYFYWYRQILGQKVEFLVSFYNNEISEKSEIFDDQFSVERPDGSNFTLKIRSTKLEDSAMYFCASSEAGRGVGDGYTFGSGTRLTVV.

CDR3 in amino acids: CSVARARSGELFF. Written as DNA, the CDR3 is TGCAGCGTTGCCCGGGCTCGGTCCGGGGAGCTGTTTTTT. The chain links TRBV29-1 to TRBJ2-2; D not resolved. The CDR3 has 13 amino acids. Germline V gives CDR1 SQVTM, CDR2 ANQGSEA. The V end lost 4 bases, the J end lost 6 bases, and 12 bases lay between the germline ends.